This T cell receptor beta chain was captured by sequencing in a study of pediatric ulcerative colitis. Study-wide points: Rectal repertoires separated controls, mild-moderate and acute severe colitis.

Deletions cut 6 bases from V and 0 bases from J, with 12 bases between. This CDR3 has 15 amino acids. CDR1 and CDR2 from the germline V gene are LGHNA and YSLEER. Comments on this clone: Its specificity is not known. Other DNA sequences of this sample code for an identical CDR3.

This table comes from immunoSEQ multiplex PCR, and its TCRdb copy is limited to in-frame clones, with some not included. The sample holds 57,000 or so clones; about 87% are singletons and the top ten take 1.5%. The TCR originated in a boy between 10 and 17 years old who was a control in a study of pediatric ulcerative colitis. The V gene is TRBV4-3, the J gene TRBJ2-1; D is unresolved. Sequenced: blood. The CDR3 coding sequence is TGCGCCAGCAGTCCTGTACCAACCTCCTACAATGAGCAGTTCTTC. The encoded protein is CASSPVPTSYNEQFF.